This passage covers 2 T cell receptor beta chains from one sample sequenced in a study of blood T cell repertoires in COVID-19 (dated by TCRdb to 2019 to 2021). Library construction relied on the immunoSEQ multiplex PCR assay. This is the immuneACCESS table as TCRdb keeps it, with only in-frame sequences that have V and J called. A part of the clones is gone; compared with another copy, unresolved V genes explain less than half, and the rest is unexplained. This sample is represented by under 450,000 clones; 91% of them were singletons. The ten top clones hold roughly 0.86% of the sample. Material for sequencing was PBMCs or T cells enriched from blood (not recorded which). The receptors originated from a woman aged 40 to 50 who had been exposed to COVID-19.

The gene calls are TRBV18 and TRBJ2-5; 7 nucleotides align to TRBD1. J was trimmed by 5 bases and V by 2 bases; bases with no gene match: 5. CDR3 length: 14 amino acids. CDR1 and CDR2 (germline): KGHSH, LQKENI. The chain's CDR3 is CASSPVPRGETQYF. The CDR3 nucleotides are TGTGCCAGCTCACCAGTCCCCAGGGGGGAGACCCAGTACTTC.

This chain connects TRBV7-9 to TRBJ1-1, with 7 bases fitting TRBD1. From germline, CDR1 is SEHNR and CDR2 FQNEAQ (reference sequence). This CDR3 spans 16 amino acids. J was trimmed by 2 bases and V by 1 base; bases with no gene match: 7. CDR3 sequence: CASSLGATGLNTEAFF. The CDR3 DNA sequence: TGTGCCAGCAGCTTAGGAGCGACAGGGCTTAACACTGAAGCTTTCTTT.